A selection of T cell receptor beta chains follows, all from one sample in a study of T cell responses to AZD1222 COVID-19 vaccine. Only in-frame clones appear in the TCRdb table, and some are missing; sequencing was by immunoSEQ multiplex PCR. Here the sample spans some 130,000 clones, around 90% being singletons. The sample consisted of peripheral blood, taken on day 0 of AZD1222 vaccination. These receptors came from an adult in good health. CDR3s include the opening cysteine and the closing phenylalanine or tryptophan. D genes are given only for firm matches. Rows give clone size only sometimes, using once, few, many, or a class for an expanded clone.

clone size,D gene,J gene,CDR3 length,V gene,CDR3 DNA,CDR3 protein
few,NA,TRBJ1-2,14,TRBV28,TGTGCCAGCAGTCCTGGAGTATCTGGCTATGGCTACACCTTC,CASSPGVSGYGYTF
NA,TRBD1,TRBJ1-2,14,TRBV6-5,TGTGCCAGCAGGGCAGGGGGCAGAAATTATGGCTACACCTTC,CASRAGGRNYGYTF
NA,NA,TRBJ1-2,13,TRBV28,TGTGCCAGCAGTTTAACGGGTGTCTATGGCTACACCTTC,CASSLTGVYGYTF
NA,TRBD1,TRBJ2-5,16,TRBV9,TGTGCCAGCAGCGTATCAGGGGGCACGTTGAGGGAGACCCAGTACTTC,CASSVSGGTLRETQYF
NA,NA,TRBJ1-5,15,TRBV27,TGTGCCAGCAGGTCCAGGGCTGATCTAAATCAGCCCCAGCATTTT,CASRSRADLNQPQHF
NA,NA,TRBJ1-1,15,TRBV6-5,TGTGCCAGCAGTTATGGTGTGGGATACGGCACTGAAGCTTTCTTT,CASSYGVGYGTEAFF
NA,NA,TRBJ2-7,14,TRBV15,TGTGCCACCAGCAGAGATTTAGTGGCCTACGAGCAGTACTTC,CATSRDLVAYEQYF
NA,NA,TRBJ1-2,14,TRBV7-8,TGTGCCAGCAGCTCAGGAGACCCCGGCTATGGCTACACCTTC,CASSSGDPGYGYTF
few,NA,TRBJ1-1,14,TRBV6-1,TGTGCCAGCAGTGAAATTGAGGAGAACACTGAAGCTTTCTTT,CASSEIEENTEAFF
NA,TRBD1,TRBJ1-1,17,TRBV7-2,TGTGCCAGCAGCTTAGCCCCGGGACAGGGGAGGCCCACTGAAGCTTTCTTT,CASSLAPGQGRPTEAFF
once,TRBD2,TRBJ2-3,16,TRBV2,TGTGCCAGCGCATACAGGACTAGCGGGGCAAAAGATACGCAGTATTTT,CASAYRTSGAKDTQYF
NA,NA,TRBJ1-5,15,TRBV5-8,TGTGCCAGCAGCTGGCCGGGCAGCAAAAATCAGCCCCAGCATTTT,CASSWPGSKNQPQHF
NA,TRBD1,TRBJ1-2,16,TRBV10-3,TGTGCCATCAGTGAGTCGGGCAGGGGACAGGGGTACGGCTACACCTTC,CAISESGRGQGYGYTF
NA,TRBD1,TRBJ1-2,13,TRBV24-1,TGTGCCACCAGTGAAGACAGGGCCTATGGCTACACCTTC,CATSEDRAYGYTF
NA,NA,TRBJ1-4,14,TRBV7-9,TGTGCCAGCAGCTTCTCAGCTGGGGGAGAAAAACTGTTTTTT,CASSFSAGGEKLFF
NA,TRBD1,TRBJ1-1,14,TRBV28,TGTGCCAGCAGGACAGACAGGGTCGAAGTTGAAGCTTTCTTT,CASRTDRVEVEAFF
few,NA,TRBJ1-2,14,TRBV6-2/TRBV6-3,TGTGCCAGCAGTTACTCGGCGGACGGCTATGGCTACACCTTC,CASSYSADGYGYTF
NA,NA,TRBJ1-2,16,TRBV6-5,TGTGCCAGCAGTTACTCGATTGGGGCACCGAGCTATGGCTACACCTTC,CASSYSIGAPSYGYTF
NA,TRBD1,TRBJ1-1,15,TRBV18,TGTGCCAGCTCACTAGACGACAGGGGATACACTGAAGCTTTCTTT,CASSLDDRGYTEAFF
NA,NA,TRBJ1-1,14,TRBV3-1/TRBV3-2,TGTGCCAGCAGCCTTTCCGGGGGAAACACTGAAGCTTTCTTT,CASSLSGGNTEAFF
NA,NA,TRBJ1-5,16,TRBV19,TGTGCCAGTAGTATCGCCGGAGGGAGGGAAAATCAGCCCCAGCATTTT,CASSIAGGRENQPQHF
NA,TRBD1,TRBJ2-5,14,TRBV19,TGTGCCAGCGAGGACAGGGGAAACCAAGAGACCCAGTACTTC,CASEDRGNQETQYF
NA,NA,TRBJ1-5,15,TRBV6-2/TRBV6-3,TGTGCCAGCAGTTACCCTGGGGGGCGGAATCAGCCCCAGCATTTT,CASSYPGGRNQPQHF
NA,NA,TRBJ2-3,16,TRBV4-3,TGCGCCAGCAGCCAAGATCAGGCGGGGCGCACAGATACGCAGTATTTT,CASSQDQAGRTDTQYF
NA,NA,TRBJ1-2,12,TRBV19,TGTGCCAGCCGGACAGCCTCATATGGCTACACCTTC,CASRTASYGYTF
NA,NA,TRBJ2-2,14,TRBV10-2,TGCGCCAGCAGTGCAGACTACCTTCCAGGGGAGCTGTTTTTT,CASSADYLPGELFF
NA,NA,TRBJ2-1,16,TRBV24-1,TGTGCCACCAGTGATTCGAAACCCAGCTCCTACAATGAGCAGTTCTTC,CATSDSKPSSYNEQFF
NA,NA,TRBJ1-4,12,TRBV27,TGTGCCAGCAGTTTCAAAAATGAAAAACTGTTTTTT,CASSFKNEKLFF
NA,TRBD1,TRBJ2-7,15,TRBV10-1,TGCGCCAGCAGTGAGACCGGGACAGCGATCTACGAGCAGTACTTC,CASSETGTAIYEQYF
once,NA,TRBJ1-5,15,TRBV7-2,TGTGCCAGCAGCTTAGACGGACGAGGACATCAGCCCCAGCATTTT,CASSLDGRGHQPQHF
few,NA,TRBJ1-4,17,TRBV15,TGTGCCACCAGCAGAGATTTGTCAGCCGGACGTAATGAAAAACTGTTTTTT,CATSRDLSAGRNEKLFF
NA,NA,TRBJ1-3,12,TRBV12-3/TRBV12-4,TGTGCCAGCATCCCTTCTGGAAACACCATATATTTT,CASIPSGNTIYF
NA,NA,TRBJ1-2,15,TRBV4-1,TGCGCCAGCAGCCATATACAGTCAGCTAACTATGGCTACACCTTC,CASSHIQSANYGYTF
NA,NA,TRBJ2-3,16,TRBV25-1,TGTGCCAGCAGGCCGCCAGGTGGGGGTGGCACAGATACGCAGTATTTT,CASRPPGGGGTDTQYF
few,NA,TRBJ1-1,14,TRBV5-1,TGCGCCAGCAGCGGTCGGTCGGGAAACACTGAAGCTTTCTTT,CASSGRSGNTEAFF
NA,NA,TRBJ2-2,15,TRBV4-3,TGCGCCAGCAGCCAAGATGTGCGGGGAACCGGGGAGCTGTTTTTT,CASSQDVRGTGELFF
NA,NA,TRBJ1-2,13,TRBV27,TGTGCCAGCAGTTCCCGTTTTAACTATGGCTACACCTTC,CASSSRFNYGYTF
NA,TRBD2,TRBJ2-3,19,TRBV9,TGTGCCAGCAGCAGGGGCCCAGGGACTAGCGGGGCTTGGGCAGATACGCAGTATTTT,CASSRGPGTSGAWADTQYF
NA,TRBD1,TRBJ2-6,19,TRBV11-2,TGTGCCAGCAGCTTAGATGACAGGGGGTCCCTCTCTGGGGCCAACGTCCTGACTTTC,CASSLDDRGSLSGANVLTF
NA,NA,TRBJ2-5,16,TRBV5-6,TGTGCCAGCAGCCCGGTCGGGCAGACGTACCAAGAGACCCAGTACTTC,CASSPVGQTYQETQYF
NA,NA,TRBJ2-2,15,TRBV4-1,TGCGCCAGCAGCCAAGACAGGGCGGGCACCGGGGAGCTGTTTTTT,CASSQDRAGTGELFF
NA,NA,TRBJ1-4,16,TRBV5-1,TGCGCCAGCAGCGATGGCTATTCGGGCCTTAATGAAAAACTGTTTTTT,CASSDGYSGLNEKLFF
NA,NA,TRBJ1-4,18,TRBV21-1,TGTGCCAGCAGCGAGGGGCGCATTGGAAGGGTACCTAAGCGAAAACTGTTTTTT,CASSEGRIGRVPKRKLFF
NA,TRBD1,TRBJ1-5,14,TRBV4-1,TGCGCCAGCAGCCGAGACAGGGTAGGTCAGCCCCAGCATTTT,CASSRDRVGQPQHF
few,NA,TRBJ2-5,14,TRBV5-4,TGTGCCAGCAAAATGGACAGAGGAAAAGAGACCCAGTACTTC,CASKMDRGKETQYF
NA,TRBD1,TRBJ1-1,14,TRBV6-2/TRBV6-3,TGTGCCAGCAGTTACTCGGACAGGGGGTTTGAAGCTTTCTTT,CASSYSDRGFEAFF
NA,NA,TRBJ1-5,18,TRBV6-6,TGTGCCAGCACACGATCCAACCATGCAGGGTTTGCCAATCAGCCCCAGCATTTT,CASTRSNHAGFANQPQHF
NA,NA,TRBJ1-2,14,TRBV7-9,TGTGCCAGCAGCCCGGGGGGGCAGAAATTGGGCTACACCTTC,CASSPGGQKLGYTF
medium-sized,NA,TRBJ1-1,13,TRBV2,TGTGCCAGCGTACGGGGTCGGAACACTGAAGCTTTCTTT,CASVRGRNTEAFF
NA,TRBD1,TRBJ1-1,16,TRBV6-2/TRBV6-3,TGTGCCAGCAGCCCCGGACAGGGAAGGTGGTATGCTGAAGCTTTCTTT,CASSPGQGRWYAEAFF
NA,NA,TRBJ1-2,12,TRBV6-5,TGTGCCAGCGGCCTGTTTAGTTATGGCTACACCTTC,CASGLFSYGYTF
once,NA,TRBJ1-2,12,TRBV19,TGTGCCAGCGGAGGGGGGCGAGGAGGCTACACCTTC,CASGGGRGGYTF